This T cell receptor (beta chain) was observed in a study of shared clonotypes between healthy human individuals. Study in general: Every donor yielded three CD4 naive, three CD4 memory, two CD8 naive and one CD8 memory plate. Whole-study results and caveats: Donors were few, which limited the genetic and exposure-history diversity represented. Sampling included only blood; tissue repertoires likely differ.

Concerning this clone itself: As yet, its antigen is unknown.

From CD4+ cells came CD45RA+ naive and CD45RA-negative memory subsets. Profiling relied on immunoSEQ multiplex PCR, and the TCRdb table lists in-frame clones only, not all of them. The data hold about 2.3 million clones, with roughly 90% observed a single time. The TCR was taken from a man younger than 35 in good health. Some clones in this sample may be carry-over from other donors' samples. The sequenced sample consisted of naive CD4+ T cells from PBMCs. Regarding subset: CD45RA+ positively selected.

CDR3 sequence: CASSQDPDTAVEAFF. The CDR3 DNA sequence: TGCGCCAGCAGCCAAGATCCCGATACAGCTGTTGAAGCTTTCTTT. V usage is TRBV4-1 and J usage is TRBJ1-1; D uncertain. This CDR3 has 15 residues. V shed 0 bases and J shed 7 bases, with 15 bases lying between them. Germline V gene lookup returns CDR1 MGHRA and CDR2 YSYEKL.